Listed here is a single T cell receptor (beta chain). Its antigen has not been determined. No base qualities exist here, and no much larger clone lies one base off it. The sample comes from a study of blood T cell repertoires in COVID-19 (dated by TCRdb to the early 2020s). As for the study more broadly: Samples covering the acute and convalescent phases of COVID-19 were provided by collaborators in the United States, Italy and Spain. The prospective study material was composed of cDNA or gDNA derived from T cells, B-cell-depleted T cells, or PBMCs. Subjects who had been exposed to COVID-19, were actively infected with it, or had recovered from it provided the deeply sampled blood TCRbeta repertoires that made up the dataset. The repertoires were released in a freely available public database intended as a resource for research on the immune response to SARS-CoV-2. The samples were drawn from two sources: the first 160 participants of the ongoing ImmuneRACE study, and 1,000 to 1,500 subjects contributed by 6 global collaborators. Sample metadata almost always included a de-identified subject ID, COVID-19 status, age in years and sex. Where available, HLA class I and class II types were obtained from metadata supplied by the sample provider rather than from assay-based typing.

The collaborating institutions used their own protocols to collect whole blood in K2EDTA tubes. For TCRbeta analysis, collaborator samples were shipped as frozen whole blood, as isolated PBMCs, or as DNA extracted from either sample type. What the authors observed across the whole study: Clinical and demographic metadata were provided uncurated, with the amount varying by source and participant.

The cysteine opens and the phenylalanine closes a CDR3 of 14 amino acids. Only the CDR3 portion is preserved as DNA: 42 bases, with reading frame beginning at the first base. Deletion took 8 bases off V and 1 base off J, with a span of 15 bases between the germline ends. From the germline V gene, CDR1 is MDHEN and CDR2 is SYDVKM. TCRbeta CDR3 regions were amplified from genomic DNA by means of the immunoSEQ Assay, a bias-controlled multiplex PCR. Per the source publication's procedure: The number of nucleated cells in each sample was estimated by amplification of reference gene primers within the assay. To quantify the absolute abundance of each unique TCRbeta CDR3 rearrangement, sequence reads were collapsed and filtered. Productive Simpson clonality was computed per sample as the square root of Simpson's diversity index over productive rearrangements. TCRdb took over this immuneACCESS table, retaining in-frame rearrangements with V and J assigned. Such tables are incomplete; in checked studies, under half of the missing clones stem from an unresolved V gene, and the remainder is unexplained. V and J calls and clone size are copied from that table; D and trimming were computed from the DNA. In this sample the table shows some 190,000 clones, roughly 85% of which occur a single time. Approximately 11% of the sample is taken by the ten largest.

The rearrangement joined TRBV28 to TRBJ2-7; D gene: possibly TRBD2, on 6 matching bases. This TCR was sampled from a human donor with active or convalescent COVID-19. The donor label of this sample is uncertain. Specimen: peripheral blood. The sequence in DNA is TGTGCCAGCGAGGCGGGACGCGTGTCCTACGAGCAGTACTTC. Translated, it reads CASEAGRVSYEQYF.